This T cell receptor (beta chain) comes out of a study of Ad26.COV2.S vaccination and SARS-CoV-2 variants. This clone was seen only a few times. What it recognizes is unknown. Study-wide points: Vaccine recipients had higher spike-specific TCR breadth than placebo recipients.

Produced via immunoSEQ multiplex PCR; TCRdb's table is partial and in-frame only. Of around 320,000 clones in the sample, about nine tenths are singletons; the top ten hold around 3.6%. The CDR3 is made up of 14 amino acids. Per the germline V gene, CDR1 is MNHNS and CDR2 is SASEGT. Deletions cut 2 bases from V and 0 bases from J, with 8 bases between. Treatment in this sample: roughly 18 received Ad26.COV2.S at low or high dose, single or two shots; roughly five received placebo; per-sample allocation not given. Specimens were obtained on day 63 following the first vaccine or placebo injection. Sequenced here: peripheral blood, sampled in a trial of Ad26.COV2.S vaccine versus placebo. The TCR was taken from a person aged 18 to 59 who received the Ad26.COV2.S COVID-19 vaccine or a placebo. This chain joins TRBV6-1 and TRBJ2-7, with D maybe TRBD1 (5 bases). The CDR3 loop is CASSERTPSYEQYF. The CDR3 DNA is TGTGCCAGCAGTGAAAGGACACCCTCCTACGAGCAGTACTTC.